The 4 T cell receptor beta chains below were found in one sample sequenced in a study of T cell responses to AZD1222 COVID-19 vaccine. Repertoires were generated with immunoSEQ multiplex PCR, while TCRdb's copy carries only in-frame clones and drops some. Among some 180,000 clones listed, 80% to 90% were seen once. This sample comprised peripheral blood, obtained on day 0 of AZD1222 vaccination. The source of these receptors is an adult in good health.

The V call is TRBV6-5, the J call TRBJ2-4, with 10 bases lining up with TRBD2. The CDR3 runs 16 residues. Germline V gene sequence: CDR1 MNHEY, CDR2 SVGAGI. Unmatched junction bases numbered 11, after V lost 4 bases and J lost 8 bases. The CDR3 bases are TGTGCCAGCAGTTTTAGCGGGAGGAATAGGATGGACATTCAGTACTTC. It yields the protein CASSFSGRNRMDIQYF.

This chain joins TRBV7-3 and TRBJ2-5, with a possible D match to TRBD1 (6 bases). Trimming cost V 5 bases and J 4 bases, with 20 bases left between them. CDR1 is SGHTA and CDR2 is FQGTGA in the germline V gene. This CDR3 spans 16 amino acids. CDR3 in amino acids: CASSHHPQGFPETQYF. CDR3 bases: TGTGCCAGCAGCCATCACCCCCAGGGGTTCCCAGAGACCCAGTACTTC. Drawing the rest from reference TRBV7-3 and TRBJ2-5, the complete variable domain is GAGVSQTPSNKVTEKGKYVELRCDPISGHTALYWYRQSLGQGPEFLIYFQGTGAADDSGLPNDRFFAVRPEGSVSTLKIQRTERGDSAVYLCASSHHPQGFPETQYFGPGTRLLVL.

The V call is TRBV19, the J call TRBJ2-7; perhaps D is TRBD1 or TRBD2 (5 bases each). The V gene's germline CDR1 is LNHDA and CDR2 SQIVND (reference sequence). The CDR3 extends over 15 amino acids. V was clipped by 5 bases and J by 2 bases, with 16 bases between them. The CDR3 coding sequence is TGTGCCAGTAGTCCAGGGACGGGGTCTACCTACGAGCAGTACTTC. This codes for CASSPGTGSTYEQYF.

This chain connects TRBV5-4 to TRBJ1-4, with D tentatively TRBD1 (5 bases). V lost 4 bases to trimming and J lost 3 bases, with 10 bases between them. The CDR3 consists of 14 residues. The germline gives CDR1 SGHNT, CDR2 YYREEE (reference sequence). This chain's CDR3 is CASSQGPANEKLFF. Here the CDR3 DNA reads TGTGCCAGCAGCCAGGGCCCCGCTAATGAAAAACTGTTTTTT.